Each of the 9 T cell receptor beta chains below was sequenced from the same sample in a study of blood T cell repertoires in COVID-19. The protocol was immunoSEQ multiplex PCR, while the TCRdb copy is restricted to in-frame clones and leaves out a portion. This repertoire shows 130,000 to 150,000 clones, approximately 86% found once; its top ten account for around 3.1%. Sequencing input: peripheral blood. These receptors originate from a woman between 40 and 55 years old with active or convalescent COVID-19.

This CDR3 is CASSFRASGLDNEQFF. DNA of the CDR3: TGCGCCAGCAGCTTCCGAGCTAGCGGGCTAGACAATGAGCAGTTCTTC. The genes are TRBV5-1 and TRBJ2-1, with 8 bases aligning to TRBD2. The J segment lost 5 bases and the V segment lost 2 bases, leaving 9 bases of the junction unmatched. Germline lookup yields CDR1 SGHRS and CDR2 YFSETQ. This CDR3 has 16 residues.

V is TRBV18 and J is TRBJ1-2; 10 nucleotides match TRBD1. V was clipped by 4 bases and J by 8 bases; unmatched bases: 10. Germline V gene sequence: CDR1 KGHSH, CDR2 LQKENI. CDR3 length: 15 amino acids. CDR3 in amino acids: CASSRYGTGALGYTF. For the CDR3, the DNA is TGTGCCAGCTCACGCTACGGGACAGGGGCGCTCGGCTACACCTTC.

This chain joins TRBV10-2 and TRBJ1-5; D is ambiguous. Germline assignment: CDR1 WSHSY and CDR2 SAAADI. The CDR3 has 16 residues. V was pared by 2 bases and J by 8 bases, with 19 bases between. The CDR3 region is CASSEKWGGLKEPQHF. CDR3 nucleotide sequence: TGCGCCAGCAGTGAGAAGTGGGGAGGGCTTAAGGAGCCCCAGCATTTT.

The chain has TRBV9 and TRBJ1-6, with 8 bases matching TRBD1. Germline trimming cut 4 bases from V and 10 bases from J; bases unmatched to any gene: 10. The CDR3 runs to 15 residues. Germline lookup yields CDR1 SGDLS and CDR2 YYNGEE. CDR3 sequence reads: CASSITAGGRSPLHF. CDR3 bases: TGTGCCAGCAGCATTACTGCAGGGGGCCGATCACCCCTCCACTTT.

This clone has a single count. The CDR3 DNA reads TGTGCCAGCAGGATGGACAGAATCACCGGGGAGCTGTTTTTT. Encoded protein: CASRMDRITGELFF. The chain uses TRBV6-5 and TRBJ2-2; TRBD1 is a possible D gene (6 bases). The V gene's germline CDR1 is MNHEY and CDR2 SVGAGI. V lost 6 bases, J lost 4 bases, and 12 bases lay in between. The CDR3 is 14 residues long.

This chain connects TRBV7-2 to TRBJ1-6; possibly TRBD1 for D (5 bases). The CDR3 has 15 residues. CDR1 and CDR2 from the germline V gene are SGHTA and FQGNSA. V was shortened by 1 base and J by 8 bases, with 12 bases between the two germline ends. For the CDR3, the DNA is TGTGCCAGCAGCTTAGTAGGGGTTGGGGATTCACCCCTCCACTTT. It yields the protein CASSLVGVGDSPLHF. The variable domain in full, completed from reference TRBV7-2 and TRBJ1-6, reads GAGVSQSPSNKVTEKGKDVELRCDPISGHTALYWYRQSLGQGLEFLIYFQGNSAPDKSGLPSDRFSAERTGGSVSTLTIQRTQQEDSAVYLCASSLVGVGDSPLHFGNGTRLTVT.

The DNA of the CDR3 is TGTGCCAGCAGCCCACCGGGGTACGAGCAGTACTTC. As protein: CASSPPGYEQYF. This rearrangement joins TRBV28 to TRBJ2-7; a weak D match, TRBD2 (5 bases). The V gene lost 6 bases and the J gene lost 4 bases, with 10 bases spanning the gap. From germline, CDR1 is MDHEN and CDR2 SYDVKM. CDR3 length: 12 amino acids.

This clone occurred a few times. The genes are TRBV6-2 or TRBV6-3 and TRBJ1-1, with 9 bases fitting TRBD1. The CDR3 extends over 14 amino acids. J lost 4 bases, V lost 4 bases, and 4 bases had no gene match. CDR1 is MNHEY, CDR2 SVGEGT, per germline. As DNA, the CDR3 is TGTGCCAGCAGTTCCCGGGACAGGGCCACTGAAGCTTTCTTT. Encoded protein: CASSSRDRATEAFF.

The V call is TRBV7-2, the J call TRBJ2-3; no clear D. CDR1 is SGHTA and CDR2 is FQGNSA in the germline V gene. V lost 5 bases to trimming and J lost 0 bases, with 6 bases between them. The CDR3 loop spans 13 amino acids. CDR3 sequence: CASSPLSTDTQYF. The CDR3 region has the DNA TGTGCCAGCAGCCCCCTAAGCACAGATACGCAGTATTTT.